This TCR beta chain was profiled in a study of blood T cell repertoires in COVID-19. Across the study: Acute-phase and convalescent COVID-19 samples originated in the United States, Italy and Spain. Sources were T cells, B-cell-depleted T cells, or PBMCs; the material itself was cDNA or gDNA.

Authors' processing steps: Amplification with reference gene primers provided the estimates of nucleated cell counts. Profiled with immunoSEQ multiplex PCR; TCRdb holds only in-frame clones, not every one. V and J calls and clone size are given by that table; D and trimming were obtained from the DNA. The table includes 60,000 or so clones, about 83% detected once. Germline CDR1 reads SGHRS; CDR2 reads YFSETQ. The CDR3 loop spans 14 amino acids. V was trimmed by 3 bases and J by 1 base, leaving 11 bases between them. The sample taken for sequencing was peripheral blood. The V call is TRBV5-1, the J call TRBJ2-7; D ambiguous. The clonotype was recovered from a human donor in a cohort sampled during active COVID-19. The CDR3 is CASSSQTPSYEQYF. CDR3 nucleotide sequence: TGCGCCAGCAGCTCTCAGACACCTTCCTACGAGCAGTACTTC.